These 28 T cell receptor beta chains were sequenced from one sample in a study of graft-versus-host responses after intestinal transplantation. Using immunoSEQ multiplex PCR, the repertoire was profiled, and TCRdb retains in-frame clones only, with some absent. The sample comprises about 94,000 clones, 91% of which are singletons, and approximately 0.48% rests with the top ten. What these receptors recognize is not known. Sequences were derived from unstimulated CD8+ T cells sorted from spleen or lymph node cells, sampled before intestinal transplant. These receptor sequences come from a human donor who received an intestinal transplant.

To note about this clone: The CDR3 carries no conserved terminal phenylalanine or tryptophan, so it likely arises from a read error. The chain combines TRBV13 with TRBJ2-7; 7 bases align to TRBD1. J gave up 0 bases and V 4 bases, and 3 bases lay outside the gene matches. Germline V gene data show CDR1 as PRHDT and CDR2 as FYEKMQ (reference sequence). CDR3 length: 14 amino acids. CDR3 nucleotides: TGTGCCAGCAGCTGGGGACAGAGCTCCTACGAGCAGTACCTC. Amino acid sequence: CASSWGQSSYEQYL.

The table lists this clone with a few counts. The chain uses TRBV5-5 and TRBJ2-1, with D unresolved. Trimming took 4 bases from V and 6 from J, leaving 2 bases between them. This CDR3 contains 10 residues. Germline V gives CDR1 SGHKS, CDR2 YYEKEE (reference sequence). The DNA for the CDR3 is TGTGCCAGCAGCCTCAATGAGCAGTTCTTC. Protein: CASSLNEQFF. Supplemented by reference TRBV5-5 and TRBJ2-1, the full variable domain reads DAGVTQSPTHLIKTRGQQVTLRCSPISGHKSVSWYQQVLGQGPQFIFQYYEKEERGRGNFPDRFSARQFPNYSSELNVNALLLGDSALYLCASSLNEQFFGPGTRLTVL.

The genes are TRBV5-8 and TRBJ1-1; a possible D gene is TRBD1 (5 bases). The germline gives CDR1 SGHTS, CDR2 YDEGEE. The CDR3 length is 11 residues. V lost 5 bases, J lost 6 bases, and 8 bases lay in between. The CDR3 DNA reads TGTGCCAGCAGTTGGACACCTGAAGCTTTCTTT. Its protein product is CASSWTPEAFF. The entire variable domain, with the rest obtained from reference TRBV5-8 and TRBJ1-1, is as follows: EAGVTQSPTHLIKTRGQQATLRCSPISGHTSVYWYQQALGLGLQFLLWYDEGEERNRGNFPPRFSGRQFPNYSSELNVNALELEDSALYLCASSWTPEAFFGQGTRLTVV.

The chain has TRBV5-6 and TRBJ1-1; TRBD1 might be the D (6 bases). The CDR3 extends over 14 amino acids. CDR1 is SGHDT and CDR2 is YYEEEE in the germline V gene. Trimming removed 0 bases at V and 4 bases at J, with 10 bases between. As DNA, the CDR3 is TGTGCCAGCAGCTTGGTAGGGGGTGGCACTGAAGCTTTCTTT. Its protein product is CASSLVGGGTEAFF.

The chain employs TRBV19 and TRBJ2-1; D may be TRBD2 (6 bases). Trimming took off 4 bases at V and 8 bases at J, with 9 bases between the two ends. Germline CDR1 is LNHDA and CDR2 is SQIVND (reference sequence). The CDR3 sequence is 12 residues long. CDR3 amino acids: CASSTGLDEQFF. In nucleotides, the CDR3 is TGTGCCAGTAGTACGGGACTGGATGAGCAGTTCTTC. Using reference TRBV19 and TRBJ2-1 for the parts outside the CDR3, the full variable domain is DGGITQSPKYLFRKEGQNVTLSCEQNLNHDAMYWYRQDPGQGLRLIYYSQIVNDFQKGDIAEGYSVSREKKESFPLTVTSAQKNPTAFYLCASSTGLDEQFFGPGTRLTVL.

The rearrangement links TRBV7-6 to TRBJ1-2, with D possibly TRBD1 on 6 matching bases. Germline CDR1 is SGHVS and CDR2 is FNYEAQ. The germline V and J ends were trimmed by 4 bases and 3 bases, with 27 bases remaining between them. This CDR3 spans 19 amino acids. Written as DNA, the CDR3 is TGTGCCAGCAGCTCTCGCCGGGACGGGGGGCGCAGAAGCTACTATGGCTACACCTTC. Translation gives CASSSRRDGGRRSYYGYTF.

The chain uses TRBV9 and TRBJ2-1; the match to TRBD2 covers 9 bases. With 6 bases clipped from V and 5 bases from J, the junction kept 9 bases outside the gene matches. The CDR3 length is 15 residues. Germline CDR1 SGDLS, CDR2 YYNGEE. The CDR3 bases are TGTGCCAGCACCCCCGCTAGCGGGGTGGACAATGAGCAGTTCTTC. It is translated as CASTPASGVDNEQFF.

The chain carries TRBV7-9 and TRBJ2-3; 8 nucleotides match TRBD1. Looked up from germline, CDR1 is SEHNR and CDR2 is FQNEAQ (reference sequence). The length of the CDR3 is 17 residues. With 5 bases clipped from V and 1 base from J, the junction kept 11 bases outside the gene matches. CDR3 nucleotides: TGTGCCAGCAGCGCCCGGCCAGGGGGCTCCGGCACAGATACGCAGTATTTT. Translating it yields CASSARPGGSGTDTQYF.

This rearrangement joins TRBV19 to TRBJ1-1, with D maybe TRBD1 (5 bases). Trimming pared 0 bases from V and 2 bases from J, leaving 13 bases between. Germline-derived CDR1 and CDR2 are LNHDA and SQIVND (reference sequence). The CDR3 consists of 16 residues. CDR3 DNA sequence: TGTGCCAGTAGTATAGATCGGCGGGACCTTAACACTGAAGCTTTCTTT. As protein: CASSIDRRDLNTEAFF.

This clone has more than one count but fewer than ten. The CDR3 sequence is CATSRDRAGNLYEQYF. The CDR3 DNA reads as TGTGCCACCAGCAGAGATAGGGCGGGGAATCTCTACGAGCAGTACTTC. The chain has TRBV15 and TRBJ2-7; D may be TRBD2 (6 bases). The germline CDR1 and CDR2 sequences are LNHNV and YYDKDF (reference sequence). The CDR3 length is 16 residues. V was shortened by 0 bases and J by 3 bases, with 15 bases between the two germline ends.

This chain links TRBV28 with TRBJ2-3; a weak D match, TRBD2 (5 bases). CDR1 is MDHEN, CDR2 SYDVKM, per germline. The CDR3 loop spans 14 amino acids. V shed 2 bases and J shed 0 bases, with 6 bases lying between them. The CDR3 DNA reads TGTGCCAGCAGTTTAGGCGGGAGCACAGATACGCAGTATTTT. The encoded protein is CASSLGGSTDTQYF. Based on the CDR3 plus reference TRBV28 and TRBJ2-3, the full variable domain is DVKVTQSSRYLVKRTGEKVFLECVQDMDHENMFWYRQDPGLGLRLIYFSYDVKMKEKGDIPEGYSVSREKKERFSLILESASTNQTSMYLCASSLGGSTDTQYFGPGTRLTVL.

The chain couples TRBV7-9 to TRBJ2-2, with unresolved D. There are 16 residues in the CDR3. Germline V gives CDR1 SEHNR, CDR2 FQNEAQ (reference sequence). The V and J ends lost 0 bases and 0 bases respectively, with 8 bases between them. The CDR3 DNA reads as TGTGCCAGCAGCTTAGCACGAGGATCGAACACCGGGGAGCTGTTTTTT. It translates to CASSLARGSNTGELFF.

V is TRBV15 and J is TRBJ2-7; 8 bases fit TRBD2. Trimming took 5 bases from V and 4 from J; bases not matched to a gene: 10. From germline, CDR1 is LNHNV and CDR2 YYDKDF (reference sequence). The CDR3 sequence is 15 residues long. The CDR3 coding sequence is TGTGCCACCAGCGGTGAGACGGGAGGGCCTTACGAGCAGTACTTC. This encodes CATSGETGGPYEQYF.

This chain uses TRBV18 with TRBJ2-1; 7 bases are shared with TRBD2. Trimming removed 7 bases from V and 6 bases from J; junction bases left unmatched: 0. Per germline, CDR1 KGHSH and CDR2 LQKENI. This CDR3 is 11 amino acids long. The CDR3 DNA sequence: TGTGCCAGCTGGGGGGGCAATGAGCAGTTCTTC. Protein sequence: CASWGGNEQFF.

The chain couples TRBV4-3 to TRBJ1-2; 10 bases line up with TRBD1. The CDR3 contains 16 residues. CDR1 LGHNA and CDR2 YSLEER come from the germline V gene. Trimming at V came to 2 bases and at J to 4 bases, leaving 7 bases not matched to a gene. The CDR3 is CASSQRTGGDGYGYTF. The CDR3 DNA is TGCGCCAGCAGCCAACGGACAGGGGGAGACGGCTATGGCTACACCTTC.

The chain joins TRBV28 to TRBJ2-7; D unresolved. The V end lost 5 bases, the J end lost 3 bases, and 11 bases lay between the germline ends. There are 13 residues in the CDR3. The germline V gene encodes CDR1 MDHEN and CDR2 SYDVKM. In DNA form, the CDR3 reads TGTGCCAGCAGTCTACGACGGAGCTACGAGCAGTACTTC. It translates to CASSLRRSYEQYF.

V and J are TRBV9 and TRBJ2-3; D is uncertain. CDR3 length: 15 amino acids. Trimming took off 1 base at V and 0 bases at J, with 9 bases between the two ends. In germline, CDR1 is SGDLS, CDR2 YYNGEE. The CDR3 region has the DNA TGTGCCAGCAGCGTAACCGGGTCTAGCACAGATACGCAGTATTTT. As protein: CASSVTGSSTDTQYF.

The rearrangement uses TRBV10-3 and TRBJ2-1; unclear D gene. This CDR3 has 12 amino acids. Trimming removed 3 bases at V and 8 bases at J, with 8 bases between. CDR1 ENHRY and CDR2 SYGVKD come from the germline V gene. DNA for the CDR3: TGTGCCATCAGTGACCAAAGCGATGAGCAGTTCTTC. Translation: CAISDQSDEQFF.

V is TRBV28 and J is TRBJ2-7; 8 bases are a match to TRBD1. CDR1 is MDHEN, CDR2 SYDVKM, per germline. The CDR3 extends over 13 amino acids. V shed 5 bases and J 1 base; nucleotides not matched to a gene: 1. The CDR3 bases are TGTGCCAGCAGTAACAGGGGGTCCTACGAGCAGTACTTC. Translation gives CASSNRGSYEQYF.

The V gene is TRBV19, the J gene TRBJ2-2; 9 bases line up with TRBD2. The CDR3 has 19 residues. Per germline, CDR1 LNHDA and CDR2 SQIVND (reference sequence). The V gene end was trimmed by 5 bases and the J gene end by 2 bases; junction bases not matched to a gene: 15. The CDR3 DNA sequence: TGTGCCAGTAGTCCCTACCCCCTGGTAGCGGGAGCCAACACCGGGGAGCTGTTTTTT. Protein sequence: CASSPYPLVAGANTGELFF.

The chain combines TRBV4-1 with TRBJ1-1; no firm D call. The CDR3 extends over 15 amino acids. Trimming cost V 1 base and J 9 bases, with 18 bases left between them. Germline V lookup: CDR1 MGHRA, CDR2 YSYEKL. The CDR3 loop is CASSQALIVRKKAFF. Written as DNA, the CDR3 is TGCGCCAGCAGCCAAGCGCTTATTGTCAGGAAGAAAGCTTTCTTT.

This chain uses TRBV27 with TRBJ1-4; D gene uncertain. With 4 bases removed from V and 8 bases from J, the gap between germline ends came to 14 bases. Germline assignment: CDR1 MNHEY and CDR2 SMNVEV (reference sequence). The CDR3 consists of 14 residues. CDR3 protein: CASSSIPLREKLFF. CDR3 DNA: TGTGCCAGCAGTTCCATTCCACTCAGGGAAAAACTGTTTTTT.

The DNA for the CDR3 is TGTGCCAGCAGCTTAGCTAGTGCTGAGCAGTTCTTC. Protein: CASSLASAEQFF. The chain employs TRBV7-9 and TRBJ2-1; D is ambiguous. The CDR3 has 12 amino acids. Germline CDR1 SEHNR, CDR2 FQNEAQ (reference sequence). V lost 0 bases, J lost 9 bases, and 6 bases lay in between.

The chain uses TRBV7-9 and TRBJ2-1; 7 bases map to TRBD2. Germline assignment: CDR1 SEHNR and CDR2 FQNEAQ (reference sequence). The CDR3 is made up of 16 amino acids. Losses at the gene ends were 3 bases for V and 6 bases for J; bases not matched to a gene: 11. The CDR3 sequence is CASSFPSGQVGNEQFF. CDR3 bases: TGTGCCAGCAGCTTTCCTAGCGGCCAAGTCGGCAATGAGCAGTTCTTC.

The chain recombines TRBV7-9 with TRBJ2-7, with 8 bases aligning to TRBD1. Germline V lookup: CDR1 SEHNR, CDR2 FQNEAQ (reference sequence). V lost 7 bases to trimming and J lost 2 bases; unmatched junction nucleotides: 7. This CDR3 is built from 14 residues. CDR3 sequence: CASTNGQGPYEQYF. The CDR3 region has the DNA TGTGCCAGCACAAATGGACAGGGACCCTACGAGCAGTACTTC.

The V gene is TRBV6-5, the J gene TRBJ1-2; 8 bases fit TRBD1. The CDR3 loop spans 14 amino acids. Germline CDR1 reads MNHEY; CDR2 reads SVGAGI. The V segment lost 6 bases and the J segment 3 bases; nucleotides outside the gene matches: 6. The CDR3 is CASSIGQGDYGYTF. In DNA, the CDR3 is TGTGCCAGCAGCATCGGACAGGGTGACTATGGCTACACCTTC.

The genes are TRBV6-6 and TRBJ2-1; 9 positions match TRBD2. CDR3 size: 15 residues. CDR1 MNHNY and CDR2 SVGAGI come from the germline V gene (reference sequence). Trimming cost V 5 bases and J 4 bases; bases outside gene matches: 6. The CDR3 DNA sequence: TGTGCCAGCAGTCCCGTTAGCGGGGGTTACAATGAGCAGTTCTTC. Its protein is CASSPVSGGYNEQFF.

This chain joins TRBV6-1 and TRBJ2-7, with TRBD2 identical over 8 bases. The CDR3 runs 15 residues. Trimming took 8 bases from V and 2 from J; bases not matched to a gene: 11. Germline CDR1 MNHNS, CDR2 SASEGT. CDR3 loop: CASGLGGRPTYEQYF. The DNA of the CDR3 is TGTGCCAGCGGCCTTGGCGGGAGGCCAACCTACGAGCAGTACTTC.